These 18 T cell receptor beta chains were sequenced from one sample in a study of T cell clones after liver transplantation. The table came from immunoSEQ multiplex PCR; TCRdb's copy has only in-frame clones and leaves some out. The sample shows 20,000 to 25,000 clones, just under 80% of them seen only once. The source material was CD8+ T cells from blood, sampled approximately 54 months after liver transplant. The source is a human patient who received a liver transplant. A share of the T cells may be of graft donor origin.

This clone occurred many times. The chain combines TRBV15 with TRBJ1-6, with D unresolved. Trimming removed 0 bases from V and 9 bases from J, with 12 bases in between. CDR3 length: 15 residues. Germline CDR1 is LNHNV and CDR2 is YYDKDF (reference sequence). CDR3 sequence: CATSRDGEGFSPLHF. The CDR3 region has the DNA TGTGCCACCAGCAGAGATGGGGAGGGTTTTTCACCCCTCCACTTT. Variable domain in full (rest from reference TRBV15 and TRBJ1-6): DAMVIQNPRYQVTQFGKPVTLSCSQTLNHNVMYWYQQKSSQAPKLLFHYYDKDFNNEADTPDNFQSRRPNTSFCFLDIRSPGLGDTAMYLCATSRDGEGFSPLHFGNGTRLTVT.

This clone was observed a few times. This chain uses TRBV10-3 with TRBJ2-1; D perhaps matches TRBD2 (6 bases). Germline CDR1 ENHRY, CDR2 SYGVKD. V gave up 6 bases and J gave up 0 bases, with 12 bases separating them. This CDR3 contains 15 residues. The CDR3 DNA follows: TGTGCCATCAGAGAGGACGGGAGCTCCTACAATGAGCAGTTCTTC. Its translation is CAIREDGSSYNEQFF.

This chain joins TRBV4-1 and TRBJ1-2; D is possibly TRBD1 (5 bases). The V and J ends lost 0 bases and 4 bases respectively, with 9 bases between them. This CDR3 is built from 14 residues. CDR1 is MGHRA, CDR2 YSYEKL, per germline. For the CDR3, the DNA is TGCGCCAGCAGCCAAGATCGGGGCGGCTATGGCTACACCTTC. Amino acids: CASSQDRGGYGYTF.

The J gene is TRBJ2-7, the V gene TRBV7-8, with a weak D call TRBD1 (5 bases). CDR3 length: 14 amino acids. Germline assignment: CDR1 SGHVS and CDR2 FQNEAQ. The V gene lost 2 bases and the J gene lost 3 bases, with 11 bases spanning the gap. CDR3 protein: CASSLTGKDYEQYF. The CDR3, as DNA: TGTGCCAGCAGCTTAACAGGAAAGGACTACGAGCAGTACTTC.

By its share, this clone is medium-sized. The V gene is TRBV2, the J gene TRBJ2-2; 8 bases map to TRBD1. The CDR3 has 15 amino acids. The germline CDR1 and CDR2 sequences are SNHLY and FYNNEI. V shed 3 bases, J shed 6 bases, and the junction held 6 bases outside the gene matches. The CDR3 sequence: CASSESGGMAGELFF. CDR3 coding DNA: TGTGCCAGCAGTGAGTCAGGGGGCATGGCCGGGGAGCTGTTTTTT.

V gene TRBV15 combines with J gene TRBJ1-4; 10 bases match TRBD1. Trimming at V came to 1 base and at J to 7 bases, leaving 0 bases not matched to a gene. The germline CDR1 and CDR2 sequences are LNHNV and YYDKDF (reference sequence). This CDR3 has 14 amino acids. CDR3 DNA: TGTGCCACCAGCAGAGGACAGGGGGCTGAAAAACTGTTTTTT. Translation: CATSRGQGAEKLFF.

The chain couples TRBV11-2 to TRBJ2-5; possible D gene TRBD1, 6 bases. V was trimmed by 4 bases and J by 1 base, leaving 13 bases between them. This CDR3 comprises 15 residues. Germline V gene sequence: CDR1 SGHAT, CDR2 FQNNGV. CDR3: CASSSAGVGQETQYF. In DNA, the CDR3 is TGTGCCAGCAGCTCGGCAGGGGTTGGCCAAGAGACCCAGTACTTC.

This chain links TRBV27 with TRBJ2-1; 9 bases line up with TRBD2. The V and J ends lost 3 bases and 5 bases, in that order; junction bases with no gene match: 20. Germline values: CDR1 MNHEY, CDR2 SMNVEV (reference sequence). There are 20 residues in the CDR3. The CDR3 spells CASSFKRYSGGSLGHNEQFF. The CDR3 nucleotides are TGTGCCAGCAGTTTCAAGCGGTACAGCGGGGGGAGCCTAGGGCACAATGAGCAGTTCTTC.

V and J are TRBV7-9 and TRBJ1-6; 12 nucleotides match TRBD1. The V and J ends lost 6 bases and 7 bases, in that order; junction bases with no gene match: 13. The CDR3 is 18 amino acids. Germline assignment: CDR1 SEHNR and CDR2 FQNEAQ (reference sequence). The CDR3 DNA reads as TGTGCCAGCAGTGACTCCGGGACAGGGGGCGTTGGAAATTCACCCCTCCACTTT. Its translation: CASSDSGTGGVGNSPLHF.

The V and J genes are TRBV10-1 and TRBJ2-1; TRBD2 matches at 8 bases. V was pared by 0 bases and J by 0 bases, with 10 bases of the junction left unmatched. The CDR3 covers 19 residues. Germline-derived CDR1 and CDR2 are WNHNN and SYGVQD (reference sequence). Here the CDR3 reads CASSESLAGGLSSYNEQFF. Here the CDR3 DNA reads TGCGCCAGCAGTGAGTCTCTGGCGGGGGGTTTGAGCTCCTACAATGAGCAGTTCTTC.

The V and J genes are TRBV6-5 and TRBJ2-1; D remains unclear. The CDR3 is 11 amino acids. Looked up from germline, CDR1 is MNHEY and CDR2 is SVGAGI. The V gene lost 4 bases and the J gene lost 8 bases, with 6 bases spanning the gap. The chain's CDR3 is CASSSLHEQFF. The CDR3, as DNA: TGTGCCAGCAGTTCCCTCCATGAGCAGTTCTTC.

The chain recombines TRBV11-3 with TRBJ2-3; no reliable D call. This CDR3 contains 14 residues. Germline V gene sequence: CDR1 SGHNT, CDR2 YENEEA. V lost 1 base to trimming and J lost 6 bases, with 11 bases between them. The CDR3 sequence: CASSLGYGSDTQYF. The CDR3 nucleotides read TGTGCCAGCAGCTTAGGGTATGGGTCCGATACGCAGTATTTT. Full variable domain (rest looked up from reference TRBV11-3 and TRBJ2-3): EAGVVQSPRYKIIEKKQPVAFWCNPISGHNTLYWYLQNLGQGPELLIRYENEEAVDDSQLPKDRFSAERLKGVDSTLKIQPAELGDSAVYLCASSLGYGSDTQYFGPGTRLTVL.

This clone was counted only a few times. This chain uses TRBV2 with TRBJ1-2, with unresolved D. V dropped 3 bases and J dropped 0 bases, with 5 bases sitting between them. Germline V gives CDR1 SNHLY, CDR2 FYNNEI. The CDR3 has 13 amino acids. The CDR3 region is CASSDSANYGYTF. CDR3 bases: TGTGCCAGCAGTGATTCAGCTAACTATGGCTACACCTTC.

CDR3 protein: CATRIGGADEQYF. The CDR3 bases are TGTGCCACCCGAATCGGGGGGGCGGACGAGCAGTACTTC. The rearrangement links TRBV4-2 to TRBJ2-5; 8 nucleotides agree with TRBD2. Gene TRBJ2-7 matches the end of the DNA better, so the J call may be wrong. The CDR3 extends over 13 amino acids. Per the germline V gene, CDR1 is LGHNA and CDR2 is YNFKEQ.

Only one count was recorded for this clone. The chain combines TRBV2 with TRBJ2-7; weak D call: TRBD2 (5 bases). CDR3 length equals 15 residues. Trimming took 2 bases from V and 0 from J, leaving 11 bases between them. Germline V gene sequence: CDR1 SNHLY, CDR2 FYNNEI. This CDR3 is CASSEIVDYSYEQYF. CDR3 coding DNA: TGTGCCAGCAGTGAAATAGTCGACTACTCCTACGAGCAGTACTTC.

The rearrangement links TRBV6-6 to TRBJ2-7, with 10 bases fitting TRBD1. The CDR3 length is 15 residues. V lost 6 bases and J lost 1; bases outside the gene matches: 6. Germline V gives CDR1 MNHNY, CDR2 SVGAGI (reference sequence). CDR3 sequence: CASSHGQGESYEQYF. CDR3 nucleotide sequence: TGTGCCAGCAGCCACGGACAGGGGGAGTCCTACGAGCAGTACTTC.

The V and J genes are TRBV6-5 and TRBJ1-1, with TRBD1 identical over 7 bases. CDR3 length equals 12 residues. Per the germline V gene, CDR1 is MNHEY and CDR2 is SVGAGI. Germline trimming cut 5 bases from V and 6 bases from J; bases unmatched to any gene: 3. The CDR3, as DNA: TGTGCCAGCAGTACAGGGGAGGCTGAAGCTTTCTTT. This sequence encodes CASSTGEAEAFF.

The J gene is TRBJ1-6, the V gene TRBV10-1; D call uncertain. Germline CDR1 reads WNHNN; CDR2 reads SYGVQD (reference sequence). The CDR3 has 13 residues. Trimming left V 2 bases short and J 9 bases short, with 8 bases between. The CDR3 nucleotides are TGCGCCAGCAGTGAGGCCCGGGTTTCACCCCTCCACTTT. Its protein is CASSEARVSPLHF.